The 24 T cell receptor beta chains below all came from one sample that was sequenced in a study of blood T cells in healthy people across ages. Primers used in a second PCR of roughly 7 to 11 cycles were a sample-barcoded 5' primer and a J-beta primer mix. TCRdb fed the 5' RACE reads into MiXCR, producing one record per CDR3 protein. The sample has 700,000 or so distinct CDR3 sequences; 40% to 50% are singletons. Sequencing was carried out using blood. These receptors all come from a man older than 75 in good health.

This chain joins TRBV6-1 and TRBJ2-1; D ambiguous. The CDR3 is made up of 15 amino acids. V was cut by 4 bases and J by 0 bases, with 10 bases left in between. Looked up from germline, CDR1 is MNHNS and CDR2 is SASEGT. The CDR3 spells CASSVYKDSYNEQFF. The CDR3 DNA reads TGTGCCAGCAGTGTTTATAAAGACTCCTACAATGAGCAGTTCTTC.

The sample holds a few counts of this clonotype. A much larger clone lies a single base off, so this may be a read error. This chain uses TRBV13 with TRBJ2-7, with D uncertain. V was pared by 0 bases and J by 0 bases, with 12 bases between. The CDR3 runs 16 residues. The germline CDR1 and CDR2 sequences are PRHDT and FYEKMQ (reference sequence). The DNA for the CDR3 is TGTGCCAGCAGCTTAGGTCCCGACAAGAGCTCCTACGAGCAGTACTTC. Its translation is CASSLGPDKSSYEQYF.

To note about this clonotype: One junction end does not reproduce the germline sequence, and a read error may be involved. V usage is TRBV27 and J usage is TRBJ2-1, with D unresolved. Looked up from germline, CDR1 is MNHEY and CDR2 is SMNVEV (reference sequence). This CDR3 is built from 15 residues. CDR3 protein: CASSLSAPFGNEQFF. The CDR3 bases are TGCGCCAGCAGTTTATCGGCCCCCTTTGGAAATGAGCAGTTCTTC.

The DNA of the CDR3 is TGTGCCAGCAGCCACCGGGGAGGGGCTGAAGCTTTCTTT. This sequence encodes CASSHRGGAEAFF. This chain uses TRBV7-6 with TRBJ1-1, with D tentatively TRBD1 (5 bases). Germline V gene lookup returns CDR1 SGHVS and CDR2 FNYEAQ. Trimming took off 5 bases at V and 6 bases at J, with 13 bases between the two ends. The CDR3 extends over 13 amino acids.

This clonotype was recorded only once. This may be a read error, as it is one base from a much larger clone. This chain uses TRBV5-6 with TRBJ2-5; D gene unclear. Germline V gene sequence: CDR1 SGHDT, CDR2 YYEEEE. V lost 4 bases, J lost 11 bases, and 24 bases lay in between. The CDR3 extends over 15 amino acids. CDR3 nucleotide sequence: TGTGCCAGCAGCCCCTTAGGAGAAGGCCAAAACACTCAGTACTTC. It is translated as CASSPLGEGQNTQYF.

On this clonotype itself: Given a much more abundant clone one base away, this may be a read error. This sequence joins TRBV29-1 and TRBJ2-5; the D is unclear. Germline values: CDR1 SQVTM, CDR2 ANQGSEA. V gave up 4 bases and J gave up 4 bases, with 1 base separating them. This CDR3 is 9 amino acids long. The CDR3 reads CSVAETQYF. The CDR3 DNA sequence: TGCAGCGTTGCAGAGACCCAGTACTTC.

Many counts were recorded for this clonotype. The chain employs TRBV29-1 and TRBJ2-3, with a possible D match to TRBD2 (6 bases). The germline V and J ends were trimmed by 3 bases and 3 bases, with 13 bases remaining between them. This CDR3 is 14 amino acids long. The germline V gene has CDR1 SQVTM and CDR2 ANQGSEA. Here the CDR3 DNA reads TGCAGCGTTGAGGGGCCCGCGGGGACAGATACGCAGTATTTT. Protein sequence: CSVEGPAGTDTQYF.

J is TRBJ1-6 and V is TRBV21-1. TRBV21-1 has pseudogene status. The CDR3 totals 16 residues. The CDR3 here is CASSTVASSYNSPLHF. The CDR3 DNA is TGTGCCAGCAGCACTGTAGCGAGCTCCTATAATTCACCCCTCCACTTT.

This chain uses TRBV6-6 with TRBJ2-3, with TRBD2 matching over 11 bases. Trimming at V came to 5 bases and at J to 6 bases, leaving 10 bases not matched to a gene. Germline V CDR1 and CDR2: MNHNY, SVGAGI (reference sequence). There are 16 residues in the CDR3. The CDR3 sequence: CASSPTSGSGGDTQYF. The CDR3 region has the DNA TGTGCCAGCAGTCCTACTAGCGGGAGTGGGGGGGATACGCAGTATTTT.

This chain connects TRBV7-2 to TRBJ1-3; 9 nucleotides line up with TRBD1. V trimming: 2 bases; J trimming: 4 bases; junction bases outside the gene matches: 3. Germline values: CDR1 SGHTA, CDR2 FQGNSA. This CDR3 has 15 residues. The CDR3 loop is CASSLQQGAGNTIYF. CDR3 DNA: TGTGCCAGCAGCTTACAACAGGGGGCAGGAAACACCATATATTTT.

The J gene is TRBJ2-2, the V gene TRBV20-1; 10 bases map to TRBD2. After removal of 0 bases from V and 6 bases from J, the junction contained 7 bases not matched to a gene. CDR1 and CDR2 from the germline V gene are DFQATT and SNEGSKA (reference sequence). This CDR3 region has 16 residues. For the CDR3, the DNA is TGCAGTGCTAGAGATATTCTAGCGGGAGATCCCGGGGAGCTGTTTTTT. It translates to CSARDILAGDPGELFF.

Regarding this clonotype: This may be a read error, as it is one base from a much larger clone. V usage is TRBV5-1 and J usage is TRBJ2-7; D is tentatively TRBD1 or TRBD2 (6 bases each). The CDR3 extends over 15 amino acids. Germline CDR1 is SGHRS and CDR2 is YFSETQ. The DNA for the CDR3 is TGCGTCAGCAGCTTGGGGGGCGCTCTTTTATACGAGCAGTACTTC. Its translation is CVSSLGGALLYEQYF.

The chain recombines TRBV27 with TRBJ1-1; TRBD1 is a possible D gene (6 bases). V gave up 8 bases and J gave up 4 bases, with 17 bases separating them. The CDR3 contains 14 residues. Germline assignment: CDR1 MNHEY and CDR2 SMNVEV (reference sequence). The CDR3 region is CASGRTGKGTEAFF. For the CDR3, the DNA is TGTGCCAGCGGAAGAACAGGGAAAGGCACTGAAGCTTTCTTT.

The rearrangement links TRBV20-1 to TRBJ2-7; maybe TRBD1 (6 bases). The ends were cut back, 2 bases at V and 7 bases at J, with 21 bases in the middle. The germline V gene has CDR1 DFQATT and CDR2 SNEGSKA (reference sequence). The CDR3 sequence is 15 residues long. As DNA, the CDR3 is TGCAGTGCTAGACCTACAGGGTTAGTGTCCAATGAGCAGTACTTC. Translation gives CSARPTGLVSNEQYF.

The V and J genes are TRBV7-2 and TRBJ2-3, with D maybe TRBD2 (6 bases). CDR3 length equals 16 residues. V shed 2 bases and J shed 2 bases, with 14 bases lying between them. Germline CDR1 is SGHTA and CDR2 is FQGNSA. CDR3: CASSLRDSGYTDTQYF. In DNA, the CDR3 is TGTGCCAGCAGCTTAAGGGATAGCGGATACACAGATACGCAGTATTTT. The full variable domain, in which reference TRBV7-2 and TRBJ2-3 provide the parts outside the CDR3, is GAGVSQSPSNKVTEKGKDVELRCDPISGHTALYWYRQSLGQGLEFLIYFQGNSAPDKSGLPSDRFSAERTGGSVSTLTIQRTQQEDSAVYLCASSLRDSGYTDTQYFGPGTRLTVL.

The chain employs TRBV6-1 and TRBJ2-7; 16 bases agree with TRBD2. Trimming cost V 5 bases and J 1 base; bases outside gene matches: 14. CDR1 MNHNS and CDR2 SASEGT come from the germline V gene. The CDR3 consists of 20 residues. CDR3 nucleotide sequence: TGTGCCAGCAGTCTAGACCGACCGGGACTAGCGGGGGGGCGATCCTACGAGCAGTACTTC. It yields the protein CASSLDRPGLAGGRSYEQYF.

The gene calls are TRBV20-1 and TRBJ2-7; TRBD1 aligns across 9 bases. This CDR3 is 14 amino acids long. Losses at the gene ends were 6 bases for V and 2 bases for J; bases not matched to a gene: 8. The V gene's germline CDR1 is DFQATT and CDR2 SNEGSKA (reference sequence). CDR3 nucleotide sequence: TGCAGTGCAACCAGACAGGGGGTCACCTACGAGCAGTACTTC. This translates into CSATRQGVTYEQYF.

The chain uses TRBV7-2 and TRBJ2-4; TRBD1 matches 10 bases. The J call is in doubt because the DNA end fits TRBJ2-5 better. In germline, CDR1 is SGHTA, CDR2 FQGNSA. CDR3 length: 16 amino acids. CDR3 loop: CASSLIRDRGRETQYF. CDR3 bases: TGTGCCAGCAGCTTAATCCGGGACAGGGGCCGAGAGACCCAGTACTTC.

This rearrangement joins TRBV6-2 or TRBV6-3 to TRBJ2-1, with D uncertain. The germline gives CDR1 MNHEY, CDR2 SVGEGT. The V and J ends lost 7 bases and 0 bases respectively, with 13 bases between them. The CDR3 consists of 15 residues. The CDR3, as DNA: TGTGCCAGCACCTTAGACGTACTCTCCTACAATGAGCAGTTCTTC. Residues: CASTLDVLSYNEQFF.

At least ten counts were recorded for this clonotype. The chain links TRBV20-1 to TRBJ1-1; the D gene is possibly TRBD1 (5 bases). CDR1 is DFQATT and CDR2 is SNEGSKA in the germline V gene (reference sequence). Trimming cost V 5 bases and J 2 bases, with 12 bases left between them. The CDR3 totals 13 residues. CDR3 loop: CSAFQQVNTEAFF. The CDR3 bases are TGCAGTGCTTTCCAACAGGTTAACACTGAAGCTTTCTTT.

This clonotype appeared a few times. The J gene is TRBJ2-7, the V gene TRBV6-2 or TRBV6-3; possibly TRBD1 for D (6 bases). Trimming removed 7 bases from V and 2 bases from J, with 12 bases in between. This CDR3 comprises 13 residues. The V gene's germline CDR1 is MNHEY and CDR2 SVGEGT. The DNA of the CDR3 is TGTGCCAGCACTGACGACAGGACCTACGAGCAGTACTTC. It codes for CASTDDRTYEQYF.

This clonotype showed up just a few times. This chain links TRBV9 with TRBJ2-1, with D maybe TRBD1 (6 bases). Trimming left V 4 bases short and J 0 bases short, with 20 bases between. The germline V gene encodes CDR1 SGDLS and CDR2 YYNGEE. The CDR3 is 18 amino acids. CDR3 coding DNA: TGTGCCAGCAGCCCAGAAAGAGGAGACAGGAGCTCCTACAATGAGCAGTTCTTC. It specifies CASSPERGDRSSYNEQFF.

The CDR3 loop reads CSARERDYQKYF. CDR3 coding DNA: TGCAGTGCTAGAGAAAGAGACTACCAGAAGTATTTT. The rearrangement uses TRBV20-1 and TRBJ2-3; D may be TRBD2 (5 bases). Germline assignment: CDR1 DFQATT and CDR2 SNEGSKA (reference sequence). The CDR3 is 12 amino acids. V gave up 0 bases and J gave up 13 bases, with 14 bases separating them.

The genes are TRBV2 and TRBJ2-3; D is perhaps TRBD2 (6 bases). The CDR3 extends over 15 amino acids. Germline V gene sequence: CDR1 SNHLY, CDR2 FYNNEI. V was shortened by 4 bases and J by 5 bases, with 16 bases between the two germline ends. CDR3 in DNA: TGTGCCAGCAGTGCGGTGTGGGGGGTAATAGATACGCAGTATTTT. Protein product: CASSAVWGVIDTQYF. The variable domain in full, with the rest retrieved from reference TRBV2 and TRBJ2-3, is EPEVTQTPSHQVTQMGQEVILRCVPISNHLYFYWYRQILGQKVEFLVSFYNNEISEKSEIFDDQFSVERPDGSNFTLKIRSTKLEDSAMYFCASSAVWGVIDTQYFGPGTRLTVL.